Given below is one TCR beta chain in context. Its cognate antigen is unknown. Data came from immunoSEQ multiplex PCR; TCRdb stores just in-frame clones and leaves some out. In the table there are around 2,000,000 clones, roughly 94% of which are singletons. The sample belongs to a study of shared clonotypes between healthy human individuals. About the research overall: Three plates each covered CD4 naive and memory; CD8 naive two, CD8 memory one. General observations from the study: Naive subsets usually exceeded memory subsets in estimated richness. Around 5% was the fraction of naive CD4 clonotypes found shared across four donors.

Germline V gene sequence: CDR1 LGHNA, CDR2 YSLEER. The J segment lost 5 bases and the V segment lost 3 bases, leaving 6 bases of the junction unmatched. CDR3 length: 15 residues. The receptor comes from a man between 18 and 35 years old in good health. The V and J genes are TRBV4-3 and TRBJ1-5, with 8 positions matching TRBD1. Sequencing was carried out using naive CD4+ T cells sorted from blood. Subset of the sample: CD45RA+ positively selected. This CDR3 is CASSHDRGRDQPQHF. CDR3 DNA: TGCGCCAGCAGCCATGACAGGGGTAGAGATCAGCCCCAGCATTTT.